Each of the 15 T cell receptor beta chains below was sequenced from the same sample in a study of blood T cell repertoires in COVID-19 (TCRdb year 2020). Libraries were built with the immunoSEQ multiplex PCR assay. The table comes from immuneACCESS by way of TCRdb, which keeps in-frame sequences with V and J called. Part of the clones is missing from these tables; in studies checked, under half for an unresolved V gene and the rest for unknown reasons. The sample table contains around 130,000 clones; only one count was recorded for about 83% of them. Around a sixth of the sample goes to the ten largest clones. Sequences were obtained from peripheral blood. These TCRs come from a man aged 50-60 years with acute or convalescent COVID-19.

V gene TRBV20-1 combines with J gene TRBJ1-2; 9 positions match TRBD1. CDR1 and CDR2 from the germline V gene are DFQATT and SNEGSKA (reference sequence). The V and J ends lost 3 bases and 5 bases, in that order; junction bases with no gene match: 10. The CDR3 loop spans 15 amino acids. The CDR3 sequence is CSASLEGQGIYGYTF. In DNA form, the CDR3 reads TGCAGTGCTAGTTTAGAAGGACAGGGGATATATGGCTACACCTTC.

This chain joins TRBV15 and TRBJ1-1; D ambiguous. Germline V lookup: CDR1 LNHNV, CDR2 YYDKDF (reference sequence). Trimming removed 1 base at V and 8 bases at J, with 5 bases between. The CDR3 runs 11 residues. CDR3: CATSRGREAFF. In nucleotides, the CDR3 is TGTGCCACCAGCAGAGGCAGGGAAGCTTTCTTT.

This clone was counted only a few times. In nucleotides, the CDR3 is TGTGCCAGCAGGGAGCGGACAGGGGGTTATGGCTACACCTTC. Amino acids: CASRERTGGYGYTF. The genes are TRBV2 and TRBJ1-2, with 10 bases that match TRBD1. Per germline, CDR1 SNHLY and CDR2 FYNNEI. J gave up 5 bases and V 6 bases, and 6 bases lay outside the gene matches. CDR3 size: 14 residues.

The CDR3 coding sequence is TGTGCCAGCAGCGGACTAGCGGGCTACAATGAGCAGTTCTTC. Protein: CASSGLAGYNEQFF. The chain links TRBV5-6 to TRBJ2-1; 11 nucleotides align to TRBD2. Germline loops: CDR1 SGHDT, CDR2 YYEEEE. V lost 4 bases and J lost 3; bases outside the gene matches: 0. This CDR3 is 14 amino acids long.

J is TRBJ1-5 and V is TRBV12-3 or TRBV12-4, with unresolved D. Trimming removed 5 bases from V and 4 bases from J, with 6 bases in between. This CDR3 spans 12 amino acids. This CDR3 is CASSPYNQPQHF. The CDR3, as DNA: TGTGCCAGCAGTCCCTATAATCAGCCCCAGCATTTT.

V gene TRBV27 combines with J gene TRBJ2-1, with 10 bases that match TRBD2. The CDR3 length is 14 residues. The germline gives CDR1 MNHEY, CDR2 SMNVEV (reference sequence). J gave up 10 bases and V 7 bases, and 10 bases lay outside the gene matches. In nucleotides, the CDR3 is TGTGCCAGCAAGGCCCTAGCGGGGGTGGGGGAGCAGTTCTTC. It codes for CASKALAGVGEQFF.

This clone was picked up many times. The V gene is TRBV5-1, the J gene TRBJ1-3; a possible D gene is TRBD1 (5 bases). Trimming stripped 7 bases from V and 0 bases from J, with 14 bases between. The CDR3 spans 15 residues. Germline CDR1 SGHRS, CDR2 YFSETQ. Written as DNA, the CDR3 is TGCGCCAGCCAGGTGGACACAAGCTCTGGAAACACCATATATTTT. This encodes CASQVDTSSGNTIYF.

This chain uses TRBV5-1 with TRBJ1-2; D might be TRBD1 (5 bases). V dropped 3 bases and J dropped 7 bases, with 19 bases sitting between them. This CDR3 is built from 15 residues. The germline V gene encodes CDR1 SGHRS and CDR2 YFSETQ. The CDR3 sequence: CASSWGDGEFGGYTF. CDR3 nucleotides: TGCGCCAGCAGCTGGGGGGACGGAGAATTCGGTGGCTACACCTTC.

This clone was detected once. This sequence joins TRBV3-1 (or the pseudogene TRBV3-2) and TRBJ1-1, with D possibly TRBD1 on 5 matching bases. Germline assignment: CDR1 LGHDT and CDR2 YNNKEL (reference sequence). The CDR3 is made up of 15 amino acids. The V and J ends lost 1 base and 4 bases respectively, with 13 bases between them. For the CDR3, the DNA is TGTGCCAGCAGCCAAGTCGGAGGGGTGAGCACTGAAGCTTTCTTT. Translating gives CASSQVGGVSTEAFF.

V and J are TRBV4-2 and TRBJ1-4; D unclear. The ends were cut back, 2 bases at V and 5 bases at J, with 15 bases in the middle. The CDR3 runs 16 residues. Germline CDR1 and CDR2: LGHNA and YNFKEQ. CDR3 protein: CASSQTAPRANEKLFF. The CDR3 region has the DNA TGTGCCAGCAGCCAAACCGCTCCGAGGGCCAATGAAAAACTGTTTTTT.

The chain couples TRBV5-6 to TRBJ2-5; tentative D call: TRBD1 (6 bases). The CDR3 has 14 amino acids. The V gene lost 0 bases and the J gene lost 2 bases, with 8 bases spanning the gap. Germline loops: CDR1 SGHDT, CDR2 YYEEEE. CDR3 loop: CASSLVTGQETQYF. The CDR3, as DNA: TGTGCCAGCAGCTTGGTAACAGGGCAAGAGACCCAGTACTTC.

CDR3 sequence reads: CASSIAGTGGETQYF. CDR3 DNA sequence: TGTGCCAGTAGTATAGCCGGGACAGGGGGAGAGACCCAGTACTTC. V and J are TRBV19 and TRBJ2-5; 11 bases agree with TRBD1. The CDR3 consists of 15 residues. Trimming at V came to 1 base and at J to 4 bases, leaving 2 bases not matched to a gene. Per the germline V gene, CDR1 is LNHDA and CDR2 is SQIVND (reference sequence).

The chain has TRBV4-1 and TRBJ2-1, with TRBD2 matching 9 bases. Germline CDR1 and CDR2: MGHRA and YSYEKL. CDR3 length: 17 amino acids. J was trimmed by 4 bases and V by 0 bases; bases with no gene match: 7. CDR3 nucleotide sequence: TGCGCCAGCAGCCAAGATCTTCTTGCGGGGGGGTACAATGAGCAGTTCTTC. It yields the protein CASSQDLLAGGYNEQFF.

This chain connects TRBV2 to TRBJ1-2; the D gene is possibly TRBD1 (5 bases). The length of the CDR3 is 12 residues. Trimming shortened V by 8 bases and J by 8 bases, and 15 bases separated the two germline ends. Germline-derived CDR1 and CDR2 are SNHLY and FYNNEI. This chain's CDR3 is CASRGDSGGYTF. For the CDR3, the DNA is TGTGCCAGCCGGGGGGATTCTGGAGGCTACACCTTC. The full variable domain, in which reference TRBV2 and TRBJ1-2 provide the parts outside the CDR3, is EPEVTQTPSHQVTQMGQEVILRCVPISNHLYFYWYRQILGQKVEFLVSFYNNEISEKSEIFDDQFSVERPDGSNFTLKIRSTKLEDSAMYFCASRGDSGGYTFGSGTRLTVV.

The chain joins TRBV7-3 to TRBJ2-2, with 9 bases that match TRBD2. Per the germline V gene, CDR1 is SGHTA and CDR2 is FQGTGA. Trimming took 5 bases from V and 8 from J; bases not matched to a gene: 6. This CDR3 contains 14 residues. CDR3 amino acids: CASSPAGGKGELFF. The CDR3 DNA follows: TGTGCCAGCAGCCCCGCGGGGGGGAAAGGGGAGCTGTTTTTT.